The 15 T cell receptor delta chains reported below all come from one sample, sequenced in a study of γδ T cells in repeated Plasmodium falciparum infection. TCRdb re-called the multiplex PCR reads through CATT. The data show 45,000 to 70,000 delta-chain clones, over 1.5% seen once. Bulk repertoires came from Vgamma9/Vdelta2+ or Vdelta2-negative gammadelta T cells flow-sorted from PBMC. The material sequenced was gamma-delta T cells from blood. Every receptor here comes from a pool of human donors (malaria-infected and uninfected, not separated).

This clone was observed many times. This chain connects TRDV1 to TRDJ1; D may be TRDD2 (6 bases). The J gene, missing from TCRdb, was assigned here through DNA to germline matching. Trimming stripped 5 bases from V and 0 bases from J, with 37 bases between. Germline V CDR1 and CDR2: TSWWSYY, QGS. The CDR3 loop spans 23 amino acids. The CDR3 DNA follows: TGTGCTCTTGGGCTACGTCTGCGTCCTACGGTCTTGGTCGATACTTTGTACACCGATAAACTCATCTTT. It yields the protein CALGLRLRPTVLVDTLYTDKLIF.

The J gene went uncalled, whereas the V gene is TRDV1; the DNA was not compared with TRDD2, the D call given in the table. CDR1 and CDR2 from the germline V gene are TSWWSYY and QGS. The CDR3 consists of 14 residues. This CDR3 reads CALGDRAFLLTGIF. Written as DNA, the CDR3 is TGTGCTCTTGGGGACCGGGCCTTCCTACTAACGGGGATCTTT.

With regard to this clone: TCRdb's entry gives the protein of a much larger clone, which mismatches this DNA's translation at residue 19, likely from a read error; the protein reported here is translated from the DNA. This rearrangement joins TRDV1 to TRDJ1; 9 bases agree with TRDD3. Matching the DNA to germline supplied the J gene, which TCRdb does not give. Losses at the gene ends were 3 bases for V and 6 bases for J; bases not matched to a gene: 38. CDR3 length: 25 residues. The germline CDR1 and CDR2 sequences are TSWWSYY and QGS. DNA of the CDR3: TGTGCTCTTGGGGAGGCCCTATTCCTACGTTGGGTGCCTGGGGGATCCCGCCTACAGGGCTATAAACTCATCTTT. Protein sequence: CALGEALFLRWVPGGSRLQGYKLIF.

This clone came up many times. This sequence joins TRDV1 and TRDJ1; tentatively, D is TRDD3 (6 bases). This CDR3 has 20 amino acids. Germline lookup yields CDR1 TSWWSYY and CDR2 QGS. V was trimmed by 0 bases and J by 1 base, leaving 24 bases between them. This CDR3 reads CALGELSPRPYWVSTDKLIF. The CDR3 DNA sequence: TGTGCTCTTGGGGAACTCAGCCCTCGCCCTTACTGGGTTTCCACCGATAAACTCATCTTT.

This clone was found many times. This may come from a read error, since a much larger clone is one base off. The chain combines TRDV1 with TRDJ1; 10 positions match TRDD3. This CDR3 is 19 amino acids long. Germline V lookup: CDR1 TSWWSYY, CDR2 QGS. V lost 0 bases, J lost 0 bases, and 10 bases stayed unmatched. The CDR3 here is CALGELGWGISSYTDKLIF. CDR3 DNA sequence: TGTGCTCTTGGGGAACTAGGCTGGGGGATATCCTCATACACCGATAAACTCATCTTT.

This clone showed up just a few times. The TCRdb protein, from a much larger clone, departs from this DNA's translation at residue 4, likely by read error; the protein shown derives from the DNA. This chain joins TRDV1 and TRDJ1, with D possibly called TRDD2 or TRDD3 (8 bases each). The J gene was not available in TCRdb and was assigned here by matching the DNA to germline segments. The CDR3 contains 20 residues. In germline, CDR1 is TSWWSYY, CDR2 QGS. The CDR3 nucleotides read TGTGCTCTTGTGGAAATCCTTCCTAAGCACTGGGGGCTCTACACCGATAAACTCATCTTT. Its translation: CALVEILPKHWGLYTDKLIF.

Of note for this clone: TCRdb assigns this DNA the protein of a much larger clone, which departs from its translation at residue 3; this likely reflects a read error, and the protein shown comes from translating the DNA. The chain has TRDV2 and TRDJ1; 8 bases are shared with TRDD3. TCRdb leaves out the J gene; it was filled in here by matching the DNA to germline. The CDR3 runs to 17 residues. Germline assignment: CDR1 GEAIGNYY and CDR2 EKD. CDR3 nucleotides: TGTGCCCGTGACACTGGGGGGCTTAGAGGGTACACCGATAAACTCATCTTT. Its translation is CARDTGGLRGYTDKLIF.

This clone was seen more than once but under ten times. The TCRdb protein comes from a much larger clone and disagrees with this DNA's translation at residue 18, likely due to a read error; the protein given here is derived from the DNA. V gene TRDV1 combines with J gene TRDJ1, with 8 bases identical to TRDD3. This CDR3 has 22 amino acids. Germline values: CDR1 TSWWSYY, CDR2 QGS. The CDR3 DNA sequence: TGTGCTCTTGGGGATGTCCGGGTTAGTTTTGCCGGTTACTGGGGATACACCGGTAAACTCATCTTT. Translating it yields CALGDVRVSFAGYWGYTGKLIF.

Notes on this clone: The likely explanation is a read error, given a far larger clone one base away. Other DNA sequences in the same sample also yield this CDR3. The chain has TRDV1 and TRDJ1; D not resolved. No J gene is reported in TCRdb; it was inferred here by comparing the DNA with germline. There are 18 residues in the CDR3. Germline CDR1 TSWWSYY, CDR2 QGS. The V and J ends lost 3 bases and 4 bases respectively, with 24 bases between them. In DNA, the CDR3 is TGTGCTCTTGGGGATCGGAGAAGCTGTACACCTATAATCGATAAACTCATCTTT. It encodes CALGDRRSCTPIIDKLIF.

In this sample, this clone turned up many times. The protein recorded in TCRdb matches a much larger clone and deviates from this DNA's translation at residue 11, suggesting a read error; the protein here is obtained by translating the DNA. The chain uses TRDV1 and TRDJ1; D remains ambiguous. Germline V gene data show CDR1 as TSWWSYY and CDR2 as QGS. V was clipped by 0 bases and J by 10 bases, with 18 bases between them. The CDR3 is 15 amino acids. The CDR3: CALGELLQSPRGLIF. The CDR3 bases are TGTGCTCTTGGGGAACTACTACAATCTCCGAGGGGACTCATCTTT.

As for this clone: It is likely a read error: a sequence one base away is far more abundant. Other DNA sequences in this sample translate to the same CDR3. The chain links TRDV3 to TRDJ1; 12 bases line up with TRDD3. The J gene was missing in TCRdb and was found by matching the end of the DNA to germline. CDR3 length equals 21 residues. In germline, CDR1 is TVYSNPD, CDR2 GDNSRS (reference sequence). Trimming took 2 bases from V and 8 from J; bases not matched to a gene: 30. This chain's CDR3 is CAFPSRSEHTGGYRARYKLIF. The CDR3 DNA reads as TGTGCCTTTCCCTCCCGTTCGGAACATACTGGGGGATACAGGGCCAGATACAAACTCATCTTT.

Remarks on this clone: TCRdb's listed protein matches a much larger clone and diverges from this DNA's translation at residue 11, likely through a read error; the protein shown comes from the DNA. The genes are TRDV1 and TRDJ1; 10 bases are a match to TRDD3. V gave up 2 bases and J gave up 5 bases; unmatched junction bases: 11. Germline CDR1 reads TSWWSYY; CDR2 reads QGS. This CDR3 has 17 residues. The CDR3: CALGEGVGGYGRDKLIF. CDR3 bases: TGTGCTCTTGGGGAAGGAGTAGGGGGATACGGTAGAGATAAACTCATCTTT.

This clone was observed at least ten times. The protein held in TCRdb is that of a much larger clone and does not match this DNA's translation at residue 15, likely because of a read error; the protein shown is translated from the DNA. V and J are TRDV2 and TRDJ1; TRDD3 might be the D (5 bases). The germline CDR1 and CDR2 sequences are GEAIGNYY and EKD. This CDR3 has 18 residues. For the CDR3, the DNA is TGTGCCTGTGACACATCTACGACCTGGGCCCCGTACACCGATAGACTCATCTTT. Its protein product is CACDTSTTWAPYTDRLIF.

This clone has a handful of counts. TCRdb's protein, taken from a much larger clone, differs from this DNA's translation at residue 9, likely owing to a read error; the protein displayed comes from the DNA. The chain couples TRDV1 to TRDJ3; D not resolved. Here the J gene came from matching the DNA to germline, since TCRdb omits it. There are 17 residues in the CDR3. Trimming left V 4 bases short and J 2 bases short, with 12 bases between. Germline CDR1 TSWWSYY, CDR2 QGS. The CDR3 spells CALGVNHRAWDTRQMFF. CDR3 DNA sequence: TGTGCTCTTGGGGTAAACCACAGGGCCTGGGACACCCGACAGATGTTTTTC.

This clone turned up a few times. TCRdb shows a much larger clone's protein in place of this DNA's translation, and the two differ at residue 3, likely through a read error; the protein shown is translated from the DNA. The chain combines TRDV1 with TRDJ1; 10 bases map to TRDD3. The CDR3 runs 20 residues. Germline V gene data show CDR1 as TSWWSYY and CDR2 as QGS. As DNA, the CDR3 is TGTGCTTTTGGGGGAGCCCATGGGTTGGGGGATACAAGAGGTGCCGATAAACTCATCTTT. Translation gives CAFGGAHGLGDTRGADKLIF.